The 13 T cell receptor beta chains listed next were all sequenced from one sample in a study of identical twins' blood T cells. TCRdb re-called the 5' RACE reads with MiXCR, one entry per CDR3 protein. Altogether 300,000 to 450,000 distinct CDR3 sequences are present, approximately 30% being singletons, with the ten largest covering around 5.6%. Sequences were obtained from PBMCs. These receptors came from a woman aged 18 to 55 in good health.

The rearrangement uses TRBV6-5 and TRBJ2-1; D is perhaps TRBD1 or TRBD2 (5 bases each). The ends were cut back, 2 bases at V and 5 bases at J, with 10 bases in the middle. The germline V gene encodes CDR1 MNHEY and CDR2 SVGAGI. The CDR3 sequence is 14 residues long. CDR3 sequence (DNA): TGTGCCAGCAGTTACGAACGGGGACACAATGAGCAGTTCTTC. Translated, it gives CASSYERGHNEQFF.

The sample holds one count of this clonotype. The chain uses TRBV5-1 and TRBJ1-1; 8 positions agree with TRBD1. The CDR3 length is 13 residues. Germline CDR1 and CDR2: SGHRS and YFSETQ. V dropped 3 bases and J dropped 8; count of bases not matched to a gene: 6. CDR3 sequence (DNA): TGCGCCAGCAGCTGGACAGGGCTGAGGGAAGCTTTCTTT. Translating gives CASSWTGLREAFF.

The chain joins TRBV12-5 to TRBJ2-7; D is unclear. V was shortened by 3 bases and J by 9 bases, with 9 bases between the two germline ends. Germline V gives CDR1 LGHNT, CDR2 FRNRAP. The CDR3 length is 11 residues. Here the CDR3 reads CASGLASGQYF. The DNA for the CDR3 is TGTGCTAGTGGTTTAGCGTCGGGGCAGTACTTC.

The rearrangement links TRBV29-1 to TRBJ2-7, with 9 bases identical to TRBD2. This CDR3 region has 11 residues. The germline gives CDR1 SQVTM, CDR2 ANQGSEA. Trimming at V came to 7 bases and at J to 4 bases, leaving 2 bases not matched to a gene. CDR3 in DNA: TGCAGCGGGCGGGAGGGTTACGAGCAGTACTTC. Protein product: CSGREGYEQYF.

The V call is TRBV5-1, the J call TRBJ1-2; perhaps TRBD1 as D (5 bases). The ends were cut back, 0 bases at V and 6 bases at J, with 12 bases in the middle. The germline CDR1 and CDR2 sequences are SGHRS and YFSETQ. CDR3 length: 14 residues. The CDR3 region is CASSLGQLSHGYTF. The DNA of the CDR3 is TGCGCCAGCAGCTTGGGACAGTTAAGCCATGGCTACACCTTC.

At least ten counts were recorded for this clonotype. Written as DNA, the CDR3 is TGCAGTGCTTCCGTGACAGGGCCAGAGACCCAGTACTTC. This encodes CSASVTGPETQYF. V is TRBV20-1 and J is TRBJ2-5, with 7 bases lining up with TRBD1. The germline CDR1 and CDR2 sequences are DFQATT and SNEGSKA (reference sequence). J lost 4 bases, V lost 5 bases, and 7 bases had no gene match. This CDR3 spans 13 amino acids.

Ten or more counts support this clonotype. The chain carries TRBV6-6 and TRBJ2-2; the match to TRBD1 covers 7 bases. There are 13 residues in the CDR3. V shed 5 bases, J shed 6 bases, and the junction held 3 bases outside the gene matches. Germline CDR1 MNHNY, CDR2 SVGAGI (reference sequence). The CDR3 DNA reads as TGTGCCAGCAGTAACCAGGGGGCCGGGGAGCTGTTTTTT. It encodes CASSNQGAGELFF.

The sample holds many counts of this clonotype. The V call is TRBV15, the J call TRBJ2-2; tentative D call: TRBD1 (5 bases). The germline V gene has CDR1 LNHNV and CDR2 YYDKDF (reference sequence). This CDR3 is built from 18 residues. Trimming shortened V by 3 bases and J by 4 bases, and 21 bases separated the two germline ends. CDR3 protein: CATSRDKVLYLGTGELFF. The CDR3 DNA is TGTGCCACCAGCAGGGACAAGGTCCTTTACCTGGGCACCGGGGAGCTGTTTTTT.

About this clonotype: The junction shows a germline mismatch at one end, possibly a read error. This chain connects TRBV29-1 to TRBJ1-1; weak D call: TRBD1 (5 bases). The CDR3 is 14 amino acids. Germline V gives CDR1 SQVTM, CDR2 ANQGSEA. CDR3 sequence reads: CSAPHIESGTETFF. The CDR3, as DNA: TGCAGCGCTCCCCATATTGAAAGTGGGACTGAAACTTTCTTT.

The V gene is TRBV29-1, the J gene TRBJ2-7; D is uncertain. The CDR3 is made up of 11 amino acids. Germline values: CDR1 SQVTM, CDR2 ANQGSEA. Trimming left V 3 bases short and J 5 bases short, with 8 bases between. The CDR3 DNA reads TGCAGCGTTGAGAACTACAACGAGCAGTACTTC. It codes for CSVENYNEQYF.

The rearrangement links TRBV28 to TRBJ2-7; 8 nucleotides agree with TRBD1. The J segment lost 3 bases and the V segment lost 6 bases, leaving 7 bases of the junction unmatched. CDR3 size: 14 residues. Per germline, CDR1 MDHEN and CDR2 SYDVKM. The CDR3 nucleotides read TGTGCCAGCAGAGCTGACAGGGGTCACTACGAGCAGTACTTC. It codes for CASRADRGHYEQYF.

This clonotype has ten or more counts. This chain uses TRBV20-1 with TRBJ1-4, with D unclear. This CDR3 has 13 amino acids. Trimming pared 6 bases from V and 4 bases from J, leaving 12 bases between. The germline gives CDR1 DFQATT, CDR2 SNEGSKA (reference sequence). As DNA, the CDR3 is TGCAGTGCCGGTCGGACGGGTAATGAAAAACTGTTTTTT. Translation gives CSAGRTGNEKLFF.

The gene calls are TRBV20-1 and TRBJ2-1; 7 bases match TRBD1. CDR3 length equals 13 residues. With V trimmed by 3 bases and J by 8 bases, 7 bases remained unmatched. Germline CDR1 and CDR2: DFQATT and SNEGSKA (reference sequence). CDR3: CSARTGQLDEQFF. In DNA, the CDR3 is TGCAGTGCTAGGACAGGGCAACTAGATGAGCAGTTCTTC.